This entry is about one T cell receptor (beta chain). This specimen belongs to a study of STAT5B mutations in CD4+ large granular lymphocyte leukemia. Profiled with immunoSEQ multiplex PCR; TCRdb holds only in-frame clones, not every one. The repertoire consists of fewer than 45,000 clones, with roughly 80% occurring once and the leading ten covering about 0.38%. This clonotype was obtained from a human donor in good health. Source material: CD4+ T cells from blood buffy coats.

CDR3 protein: CASSEQEGVWDTQYF. The CDR3 bases are TGTGCCAGCAGTGAACAGGAGGGGGTGTGGGATACGCAGTATTTT. The rearrangement links TRBV6-1 to TRBJ2-3; D possibly matches TRBD1 or TRBD2 (6 bases each). Looked up from germline, CDR1 is MNHNS and CDR2 is SASEGT. Trimming removed 2 bases at V and 6 bases at J, with 15 bases between. The CDR3 extends over 15 amino acids.